Listed below are T cell receptor beta chains from one sample, sequenced in a study of OX40 agonist ivuxolimab in advanced cancers. Clones were sequenced by immunoSEQ multiplex PCR, and TCRdb holds only the in-frame ones, with some missing. The data contain about 69,000 clones, about nine tenths of them seen just once; the ten biggest clones take up 4%. The material sequenced was CD4+ or CD8+ T cells sorted from blood, taken in a trial of the OX40 agonist ivuxolimab. Receptors were obtained from an adult with an advanced solid tumor such as melanoma, head and neck, liver or kidney cancer. Both conserved end residues are part of each CDR3. Fields, in order: V gene, clone size, J gene, D gene, CDR3 DNA, CDR3 protein. D genes are given only for firm matches. The size entry is marked missing in some rows and otherwise reads once, few, many or a size class.

v_call: TRBV27
clone_size: .
j_call: TRBJ1-4
d_call: .
cdr3_nt: TGTGCCAGCAGCCGGTCCGATCAGTCTAATGAAAAACTGTTTTTT
cdr3_aa: CASSRSDQSNEKLFF

v_call: TRBV19
clone_size: .
j_call: TRBJ1-2
d_call: .
cdr3_nt: TGTGCCAGTAGGACGACAGTTCCATATGGCTACACCTTC
cdr3_aa: CASRTTVPYGYTF

v_call: TRBV2
clone_size: .
j_call: TRBJ1-5
d_call: TRBD1
cdr3_nt: TGTGCCAGCAGTGAAGCGACAGGGAATCAGCCCCAGCATTTT
cdr3_aa: CASSEATGNQPQHF

v_call: TRBV7-6
clone_size: .
j_call: TRBJ2-2
d_call: TRBD2
cdr3_nt: TGTGCCAGCAGCTTAGCTGCTAGCGGCCTTAACACCGGGGAGCTGTTTTTT
cdr3_aa: CASSLAASGLNTGELFF

v_call: TRBV15
clone_size: .
j_call: TRBJ2-2
d_call: TRBD1
cdr3_nt: TGTGCCACCAGCCTCAGGGGGCAGGACACCGGGGAGCTGTTTTTT
cdr3_aa: CATSLRGQDTGELFF

v_call: TRBV9
clone_size: .
j_call: TRBJ2-1
d_call: TRBD2
cdr3_nt: TGTGCCAGCAGCGTAGGCCTAGCGGGAGTTTTAGATGAGCAGTTCTTC
cdr3_aa: CASSVGLAGVLDEQFF

v_call: TRBV6-1
clone_size: few
j_call: TRBJ1-5
d_call: .
cdr3_nt: TGTGCCAGCAGTGCACGGGAAGCACAGCCCCAGCATTTT
cdr3_aa: CASSAREAQPQHF

v_call: TRBV25-1
clone_size: .
j_call: TRBJ2-4
d_call: TRBD2
cdr3_nt: TGTGCCAGCAGTGCCGGGACTAGCAGAGTGGGAAACATTCAGTACTTC
cdr3_aa: CASSAGTSRVGNIQYF

v_call: TRBV18
clone_size: .
j_call: TRBJ1-4
d_call: .
cdr3_nt: TGTGCCAGCTCACCAGGGAGTAATGAAAAACTGTTTTTT
cdr3_aa: CASSPGSNEKLFF

v_call: TRBV11-2
clone_size: once
j_call: TRBJ2-2
d_call: .
cdr3_nt: TGTGCCAGCAGCTTAGAGAGGGTCGGGGAGCTGTTTTTT
cdr3_aa: CASSLERVGELFF

v_call: TRBV19
clone_size: .
j_call: TRBJ1-1
d_call: TRBD1
cdr3_nt: TGTGCCACCCGGGGACAGGGCAGGATGAACACTGAAGCTTTCTTT
cdr3_aa: CATRGQGRMNTEAFF

v_call: TRBV11-3
clone_size: .
j_call: TRBJ1-4
d_call: TRBD1
cdr3_nt: TGTGCCAGCAGCCAGACAGGGACAGCTCTGGCAACTAATGAAAAACTGTTTTTT
cdr3_aa: CASSQTGTALATNEKLFF

v_call: TRBV19
clone_size: .
j_call: TRBJ2-5
d_call: TRBD1
cdr3_nt: TGTGCCAGTAGCGGGACAGGGAGCCGAGAGACCCAGTACTTC
cdr3_aa: CASSGTGSRETQYF

v_call: TRBV15
clone_size: .
j_call: TRBJ2-7
d_call: .
cdr3_nt: TGTGCCACCAGCAGAGGACGGGGGTGGGGATCCTACGAGCAGTACTTC
cdr3_aa: CATSRGRGWGSYEQYF

v_call: TRBV18
clone_size: few
j_call: TRBJ1-4
d_call: TRBD1
cdr3_nt: TGTGCCAGCTCACCACGGGGGGACAGCAAACTGTTTTTT
cdr3_aa: CASSPRGDSKLFF

v_call: TRBV29-1
clone_size: .
j_call: TRBJ1-1
d_call: .
cdr3_nt: TGCAGCGTTGAGTCACAGCCGAACACTGAAGCTTTCTTT
cdr3_aa: CSVESQPNTEAFF

v_call: TRBV25-1
clone_size: .
j_call: TRBJ1-5
d_call: .
cdr3_nt: TGTGCCAGCAGTCAAAGTGGGAGGGATAATCAGCCCCAGCATTTT
cdr3_aa: CASSQSGRDNQPQHF

v_call: TRBV18
clone_size: .
j_call: TRBJ2-7
d_call: TRBD2
cdr3_nt: TGTGCCAGCTCACCACCGGGACTAACCTACGAGCAGTACTTC
cdr3_aa: CASSPPGLTYEQYF

v_call: TRBV5-6
clone_size: .
j_call: TRBJ1-5
d_call: .
cdr3_nt: TGTGCCAGCAGCTTGAGCGTCGATCAGCCCCAGCATTTT
cdr3_aa: CASSLSVDQPQHF

v_call: TRBV7-3
clone_size: .
j_call: TRBJ2-6
d_call: .
cdr3_nt: TGTGCCAGCAGCTCTGGGGCCAGCGTCCTGACTTTC
cdr3_aa: CASSSGASVLTF

v_call: TRBV4-3
clone_size: .
j_call: TRBJ2-4
d_call: .
cdr3_nt: TGCGCCAGCAGCCAAGTCAGGGGGGGAAACATTCAGTACTTC
cdr3_aa: CASSQVRGGNIQYF

v_call: TRBV6-5
clone_size: .
j_call: TRBJ2-7
d_call: TRBD1
cdr3_nt: TGTGCCAGCAGTTCAGGGGCCCTTACAGGGGCCTACGAGCAGTACTTC
cdr3_aa: CASSSGALTGAYEQYF

v_call: TRBV18
clone_size: .
j_call: TRBJ2-5
d_call: .
cdr3_nt: TGTGCCAGCTCGCCCCAGAGCGGGCAGCAAGAGACCCAGTACTTC
cdr3_aa: CASSPQSGQQETQYF

v_call: TRBV7-9
clone_size: few
j_call: TRBJ2-7
d_call: TRBD2
cdr3_nt: TGTGCCAGCAGTCGAGGCGAGGGAGGGTACTCCTACGAGCAGTACTTC
cdr3_aa: CASSRGEGGYSYEQYF

v_call: TRBV6-5
clone_size: .
j_call: TRBJ2-2
d_call: .
cdr3_nt: TGTGCCAGCAGTTACTCGCGAAGGATGAACACCGGGGAGCTGTTTTTT
cdr3_aa: CASSYSRRMNTGELFF

v_call: TRBV14
clone_size: .
j_call: TRBJ2-1
d_call: .
cdr3_nt: TGTGCCAGCAGCCAAGTAGGCGGATACAATGAGCAGTTCTTC
cdr3_aa: CASSQVGGYNEQFF

v_call: TRBV5-1
clone_size: .
j_call: TRBJ2-5
d_call: TRBD2
cdr3_nt: TGCGCCAGCAGCCCGGACCGGGGGGGGGAGACCCAGTACTTC
cdr3_aa: CASSPDRGGETQYF

v_call: TRBV30
clone_size: .
j_call: TRBJ1-6
d_call: .
cdr3_nt: TGTGCCTGGAGTGTCCAGAATAATTCACCCCTCCACTTT
cdr3_aa: CAWSVQNNSPLHF